The T cell receptor (beta chain) under discussion was sequenced for a study of immune characteristics of hereditary and idiopathic chronic pancreatitis. Overall study results and limits: Immune findings may reflect disease duration, since tissue was only from TPIAT.

Clones were read by immunoSEQ multiplex PCR, and TCRdb kept only the in-frame ones, dropping some. Here the sample spans over 12,000 clones, about 73% being singletons. The pancreas tissue came from patients undergoing total pancreatectomy with islet autotransplantation. This CDR3 has 15 residues. The V gene end was trimmed by 5 bases and the J gene end by 0 bases; junction bases not matched to a gene: 5. CDR1 SGHRS and CDR2 YFSETQ come from the germline V gene. As concerns this clone: Its specificity is unknown.

The chain joins TRBV5-1 to TRBJ2-1; TRBD1 agrees at 7 bases. The sequencing sample was made of pancreas tissue with hereditary chronic pancreatitis. The sequence was collected from a human donor with chronic pancreatitis. CDR3 nucleotide sequence: TGCGCCAGCAGAGAGACAGGGAGCTCCTACAATGAGCAGTTCTTC. It codes for CASRETGSSYNEQFF.